The present entry profiles one TCR beta chain with its context. The template for TCR beta VDJ and CDR3 sequence profiling was genomic DNA. TCRdb passed the reads through MiXCR, listing each CDR3 protein once. The sample has about 120,000 distinct CDR3 sequences; about 60% are singletons. CD8+CD57+ cell expansion had been shown by flow cytometry in patients chosen for sequencing. The data were taken from a study of CD8+CD57+ T cells in acquired aplastic anemia. Germline CDR1 and CDR2: SGHKS and YYEKEE (reference sequence). The CDR3 covers 14 residues. Trimming took off 6 bases at V and 2 bases at J, with 14 bases between the two ends.

Sequencing was performed on sorted CD4+, CD8+, or CD8+CD57+ T cells (not recorded which) from PBMCs. This sequence joins TRBV5-5 and TRBJ2-5; D not certain. This TCR was recovered from a human donor with aplastic anemia. The CDR3 DNA sequence: TGTGCCAGCAACCTTCTGGACGCGCAAGAGACCCAGTACTTC. The encoded protein is CASNLLDAQETQYF.